These 25 T cell receptor beta chains came from one sample sequenced in a study of shared clonotypes between healthy human individuals (dated by TCRdb to between 2020 and 2021). The library came from the immunoSEQ multiplex PCR assay. In its TCRdb copy, this immuneACCESS table keeps in-frame sequences only and misses some clones. Where compared with another copy, unresolved V genes explain less than half of these, and the others have no known cause. This sample is represented by 800,000 to 1,200,000 clones; 75% to 85% of them were singletons. In total, the top ten clones hold approximately 0.52% of the sample. The sample taken for sequencing was memory CD4+ T cells from PBMCs. This sample's cell subset or site label indicates: CD45RA-negative fraction. The receptors shown here come from a man younger than 35 in good health. Some clones in this sample may be carry-over from other donors' samples.

The gene calls are TRBV28 and TRBJ1-3; D is ambiguous. The CDR3 spans 15 residues. The germline CDR1 and CDR2 sequences are MDHEN and SYDVKM. The ends were cut back, 0 bases at V and 3 bases at J, with 9 bases in the middle. For the CDR3, the DNA is TGTGCCAGCAGTTTATGGGCAGGCAGTGGAAACACCATATATTTT. This translates into CASSLWAGSGNTIYF.

The chain employs TRBV19 and TRBJ1-1, with TRBD1 identical over 10 bases. The CDR3 extends over 15 amino acids. V shed 3 bases and J 4 bases; nucleotides not matched to a gene: 5. The germline V gene has CDR1 LNHDA and CDR2 SQIVND (reference sequence). CDR3 in DNA: TGTGCCAGTAGTATTAGACAGGGGGCAGGCACTGAAGCTTTCTTT. This translates into CASSIRQGAGTEAFF.

The chain links TRBV4-3 to TRBJ2-5; D not certain. V was shortened by 6 bases and J by 7 bases, with 18 bases between the two germline ends. Germline V gene data show CDR1 as LGHNA and CDR2 as YSLEER. This CDR3 has 14 amino acids. CDR3 DNA sequence: TGCGCCAGCAGTCTAAATTCGGTAGAAGGGACCCAGTACTTC. Protein sequence: CASSLNSVEGTQYF.

This rearrangement joins TRBV5-5 to TRBJ1-2, with no clear D. Trimming removed 4 bases from V and 8 bases from J, with 15 bases in between. The germline CDR1 and CDR2 sequences are SGHKS and YYEKEE (reference sequence). This CDR3 is 13 amino acids long. The CDR3 region is CASSLALSFGYTF. The CDR3 coding sequence is TGTGCCAGCAGCCTCGCGCTGAGTTTCGGCTACACCTTC.

The count of this clone is one. The chain links TRBV5-6 to TRBJ2-3; D may be TRBD2 (6 bases). Germline V CDR1 and CDR2: SGHDT, YYEEEE. This CDR3 has 16 residues. The V gene lost 4 bases and the J gene lost 4 bases, with 19 bases spanning the gap. The DNA of the CDR3 is TGTGCCAGCAGCCTTGGCGCTGCGGGACCCGCAGATACGCAGTATTTT. Amino acid sequence: CASSLGAAGPADTQYF.

This clone was seen once. The CDR3 DNA is TGTGCCAGTAGTACTAGGGACAGGGGCAACAATCAGCCCCAGCATTTT. Its translation: CASSTRDRGNNQPQHF. The V and J genes are TRBV19 and TRBJ1-5; TRBD1 aligns across 10 bases. CDR3 length: 16 amino acids. The germline V gene has CDR1 LNHDA and CDR2 SQIVND (reference sequence). V was pared by 4 bases and J by 3 bases, with 6 bases of the junction left unmatched. Looking up the rest from reference TRBV19 and TRBJ1-5 gives the full variable domain: DGGITQSPKYLFRKEGQNVTLSCEQNLNHDAMYWYRQDPGQGLRLIYYSQIVNDFQKGDIAEGYSVSREKKESFPLTVTSAQKNPTAFYLCASSTRDRGNNQPQHFGDGTRLSIL.

The V gene is TRBV28, the J gene TRBJ2-2; 8 nucleotides match TRBD1. V shed 8 bases and J 4 bases; nucleotides not matched to a gene: 6. Germline V gene lookup returns CDR1 MDHEN and CDR2 SYDVKM. There are 14 residues in the CDR3. For the CDR3, the DNA is TGTGCCAGCGGCCGGGACAGGAGCACCGGGGAGCTGTTTTTT. It translates to CASGRDRSTGELFF. The full variable domain, in which reference TRBV28 and TRBJ2-2 provide the parts outside the CDR3, is DVKVTQSSRYLVKRTGEKVFLECVQDMDHENMFWYRQDPGLGLRLIYFSYDVKMKEKGDIPEGYSVSREKKERFSLILESASTNQTSMYLCASGRDRSTGELFFGEGSRLTVL.

The rearrangement links TRBV7-2 to TRBJ2-7; 10 bases are shared with TRBD2. The germline V gene has CDR1 SGHTA and CDR2 FQGNSA. The CDR3 consists of 15 residues. The junction had 3 bases not matched to a gene; V was cut back by 1 base and J by 3 bases. Written as DNA, the CDR3 is TGTGCCAGCAGCTTAGGGTCTAGCGGGAGCTACGAGCAGTACTTC. This encodes CASSLGSSGSYEQYF.

This clone was found a few times. The J gene is TRBJ1-1, the V gene TRBV6-6, with D uncertain. Trimming removed 6 bases at V and 2 bases at J, with 10 bases between. The CDR3 runs 13 residues. Germline V gives CDR1 MNHNY, CDR2 SVGAGI (reference sequence). CDR3 amino acids: CASSLHGNTEAFF. The CDR3 DNA sequence: TGTGCCAGCAGCCTACACGGCAACACTGAAGCTTTCTTT.

The chain carries TRBV5-4 and TRBJ2-7; D unresolved. The CDR3 is made up of 15 amino acids. The germline V gene encodes CDR1 SGHNT and CDR2 YYREEE (reference sequence). V was clipped by 4 bases and J by 5 bases, with 19 bases between them. Here the CDR3 DNA reads TGTGCCAGCAGCCGACAAGACTCCGCCCGTCACGAGCAGTACTTC. Its translation is CASSRQDSARHEQYF. Filled out from reference TRBV5-4 and TRBJ2-7, the complete variable domain reads ETGVTQSPTHLIKTRGQQVTLRCSSQSGHNTVSWYQQALGQGPQFIFQYYREEENGRGNFPPRFSGLQFPNYSSELNVNALELDDSALYLCASSRQDSARHEQYFGPGTRLTVT.

This clone was recorded once. The chain links TRBV28 to TRBJ2-3; unclear D gene. Germline loops: CDR1 MDHEN, CDR2 SYDVKM. The germline V and J ends were trimmed by 0 bases and 4 bases, with 2 bases remaining between them. The CDR3 totals 12 residues. The CDR3 sequence: CASSLWADTQYF. As DNA, the CDR3 is TGTGCCAGCAGTTTATGGGCAGATACGCAGTATTTT.

On this clone itself: An end of the junction does not agree with germline; a read error may underlie this. V and J are TRBV29-1 and TRBJ2-7; 9 bases agree with TRBD1. This CDR3 region has 13 residues. The germline gives CDR1 SQVTM, CDR2 ANQGSEA. CDR3: CSVEGTGGHEQYF. In nucleotides, the CDR3 is TGCAGCGTGGAAGGAACAGGGGGCCACGAGCAGTACTTC.

The J gene is TRBJ1-4, the V gene TRBV5-1; 9 nucleotides match TRBD1. This CDR3 region has 13 residues. Germline lookup yields CDR1 SGHRS and CDR2 YFSETQ. V was clipped by 0 bases and J by 11 bases; unmatched bases: 2. CDR3 DNA: TGCGCCAGCAGCTTGGAAGGGACAGGGAAACTGTTTTTT. Its translation: CASSLEGTGKLFF.

With respect to this clone: This specimen includes other DNA sequences encoding the same CDR3. The CDR3 DNA sequence: TGCGCCAGCAGCTTGGCGAGGGATGGCTACACCTTC. Encoded protein: CASSLARDGYTF. The J gene is TRBJ1-2, the V gene TRBV5-1, with D hard to call. The CDR3 runs to 12 residues. Germline values: CDR1 SGHRS, CDR2 YFSETQ. Between the trimmed V and J ends, which lost 0 bases and 6 bases, there was a span of 6 bases.

This chain uses TRBV7-3 with TRBJ2-1; no reliable D call. Germline V gene data show CDR1 as SGHTA and CDR2 as FQGTGA. Trimming shortened V by 5 bases and J by 4 bases, and 18 bases separated the two germline ends. The CDR3 length is 16 residues. CDR3 nucleotides: TGTGCCAGCAGCCCCCTCCTCAGCTGGGAATACAATGAGCAGTTCTTC. This codes for CASSPLLSWEYNEQFF. Looking up the rest from reference TRBV7-3 and TRBJ2-1 gives the full variable domain: GAGVSQTPSNKVTEKGKYVELRCDPISGHTALYWYRQSLGQGPEFLIYFQGTGAADDSGLPNDRFFAVRPEGSVSTLKIQRTERGDSAVYLCASSPLLSWEYNEQFFGPGTRLTVL.

The rearrangement links TRBV18 to TRBJ1-5; no definite D call. The CDR3 has 15 residues. V gave up 2 bases and J gave up 3 bases, with 11 bases separating them. In germline, CDR1 is KGHSH, CDR2 LQKENI. CDR3 DNA: TGTGCCAGCTCACCATCCGGGGTAAACAATCAGCCCCAGCATTTT. Translating it yields CASSPSGVNNQPQHF.

The V call is TRBV19, the J call TRBJ1-1; D unresolved. CDR1 and CDR2 (germline): LNHDA, SQIVND (reference sequence). The length of the CDR3 is 13 residues. Deletions cut 7 bases from V and 0 bases from J, with 9 bases between. CDR3 nucleotide sequence: TGTGCCAGTACCCGGCTATTGAACACTGAAGCTTTCTTT. Amino acid sequence: CASTRLLNTEAFF.

The chain has TRBV18 and TRBJ1-1; 9 bases fit TRBD1. This CDR3 comprises 16 residues. Trimming cost V 1 base and J 3 bases; bases outside gene matches: 6. CDR1 and CDR2 (germline): KGHSH, LQKENI. CDR3 sequence (DNA): TGTGCCAGCTCACCACAGAGGACAGGGGAATACACTGAAGCTTTCTTT. Amino acid sequence: CASSPQRTGEYTEAFF.

The V and J genes are TRBV2 and TRBJ1-6, with D unresolved. CDR3 length: 14 amino acids. The V and J ends lost 6 bases and 9 bases respectively, with 15 bases between them. In germline, CDR1 is SNHLY, CDR2 FYNNEI. In DNA form, the CDR3 reads TGTGCCAGCAGGAGGGAAGGGTCCGGTTCACCCCTCCACTTT. This sequence encodes CASRREGSGSPLHF.

The gene calls are TRBV7-2 and TRBJ2-3; TRBD2 matches 8 bases. This CDR3 comprises 17 residues. The germline CDR1 and CDR2 sequences are SGHTA and FQGNSA. The trim removed 5 bases at V and 2 bases at J, leaving 12 bases unmatched. CDR3 coding DNA: TGTGCCAGCAGCGCCCAACCGGGACTAGTAACCACAGATACGCAGTATTTT. Translation gives CASSAQPGLVTTDTQYF.

The rearrangement joins TRBV19 to TRBJ2-7; D is possibly TRBD2 (5 bases). Germline assignment: CDR1 LNHDA and CDR2 SQIVND (reference sequence). The V gene lost 1 base and the J gene lost 0 bases, with 13 bases spanning the gap. This CDR3 contains 16 residues. DNA for the CDR3: TGTGCCAGTAGTATAGGCCTGGGGAGTTACTCCTACGAGCAGTACTTC. This sequence encodes CASSIGLGSYSYEQYF.

The gene calls are TRBV7-9 and TRBJ2-5; D may match TRBD1 or TRBD2 (5 bases each). With 2 bases removed from V and 3 bases from J, the gap between germline ends came to 13 bases. From germline, CDR1 is SEHNR and CDR2 FQNEAQ (reference sequence). CDR3 length: 15 amino acids. The CDR3 coding sequence is TGTGCCAGCAGCTTACCCCGGGACCTAAAAGAGACCCAGTACTTC. Translation: CASSLPRDLKETQYF.

This clone was found a few times. The CDR3: CASSGDLYYGYTF. For the CDR3, the DNA is TGTGCCAGCAGTGGGGATCTATACTATGGCTACACCTTC. The chain combines TRBV2 with TRBJ1-2; D is unclear. V was trimmed by 4 bases and J by 3 bases, leaving 9 bases between them. The germline V gene has CDR1 SNHLY and CDR2 FYNNEI. This CDR3 region has 13 residues.

In DNA, the CDR3 is TGTGCCAGCAGTCCAAATCGGGAGACCGAGCAGTACTTC. This encodes CASSPNRETEQYF. The V and J genes are TRBV28 and TRBJ2-7, with D tentatively TRBD2 (6 bases). V lost 5 bases and J lost 6, with 14 bases in between. The CDR3 runs 13 residues. Germline CDR1 MDHEN, CDR2 SYDVKM.

The gene calls are TRBV9 and TRBJ2-2; D possibly corresponds to TRBD2 (5 bases). The CDR3 contains 15 residues. CDR1 is SGDLS and CDR2 is YYNGEE in the germline V gene. With 0 bases removed from V and 6 bases from J, the gap between germline ends came to 12 bases. DNA of the CDR3: TGTGCCAGCAGCGTAGCGCTAGCAACGGCCGGGGAGCTGTTTTTT. It specifies CASSVALATAGELFF.